This TCR beta chain was recovered during a study of T-cell memory formation after mild COVID-19. Via MiXCR, TCRdb re-called the 5' RACE reads, giving one row per CDR3 protein. The sample has fewer than 700,000 distinct CDR3 sequences, roughly 18% seen once. CDR1 SGDLS and CDR2 YYNGEE come from the germline V gene. V dropped 0 bases and J dropped 0 bases, with 10 bases sitting between them. The CDR3 runs to 17 residues. This chain joins TRBV9 and TRBJ1-6; D is ambiguous. The sequenced sample was PBMCs or a T cell subset sorted from them (not recorded which). This TCR was recovered from an adult woman who had mild COVID-19 (a few samples of this study predate the infection). Cell type and time point are not known. CDR3 in amino acids: CASSVGPESSYNSPLHF. The CDR3 DNA sequence: TGTGCCAGCAGCGTAGGTCCGGAGAGCTCCTATAATTCACCCCTCCACTTT.